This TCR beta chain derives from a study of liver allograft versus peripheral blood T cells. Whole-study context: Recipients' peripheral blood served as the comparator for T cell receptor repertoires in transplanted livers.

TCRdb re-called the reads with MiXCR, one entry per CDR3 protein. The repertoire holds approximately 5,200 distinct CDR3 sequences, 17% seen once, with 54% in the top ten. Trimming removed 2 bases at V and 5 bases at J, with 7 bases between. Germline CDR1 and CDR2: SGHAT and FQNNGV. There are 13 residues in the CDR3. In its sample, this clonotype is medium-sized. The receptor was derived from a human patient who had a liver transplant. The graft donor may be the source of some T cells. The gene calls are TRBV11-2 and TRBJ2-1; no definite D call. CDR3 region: CASSLYIDNEQFF. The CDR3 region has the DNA TGTGCCAGCAGCTTATATATCGACAATGAGCAGTTCTTC.